This passage covers 2 T cell receptor beta chains from one sample sequenced in a study of CD8+ T cells in alopecia areata. In each case, RNA was isolated and then reverse transcribed into cDNA as the sequencing template. The assay was immunoSEQ multiplex PCR, and TCRdb's table has in-frame clones only and misses some. This table holds about 110,000 clones, 58% found once. Sequenced: NKG2D-low CD8+ T cells sorted from blood. The receptors here all came from a human donor with alopecia areata.

The chain couples TRBV6-1 to TRBJ2-1; unclear D gene. CDR1 and CDR2 (germline): MNHNS, SASEGT. The germline V and J ends were trimmed by 4 bases and 4 bases, with 8 bases remaining between them. The CDR3 loop spans 13 amino acids. The CDR3 DNA is TGTGCCAGCAGTGCTTGGTCGTACAATGAGCAGTTCTTC. It encodes CASSAWSYNEQFF.

This chain uses TRBV9 with TRBJ2-2, with 7 bases lining up with TRBD2. V shed 3 bases, J shed 5 bases, and the junction held 1 base outside the gene matches. The CDR3 has 13 residues. Germline V gene lookup returns CDR1 SGDLS and CDR2 YYNGEE. CDR3 sequence reads: CASSAAGTGELFF. The CDR3 DNA reads as TGTGCCAGCAGCGCAGCGGGGACCGGGGAGCTGTTTTTT.